These 20 T cell receptor beta chains were all obtained from the same sample, sequenced in a study of shared T cell receptors in the human thymus. Method: immunoSEQ multiplex PCR; TCRdb's copy keeps in-frame clones and lacks some. The sample lists hundreds of thousands of clones; roughly 90% were seen once. These data were likewise used in another study, on human thymus T cells.

The sequencing input was thymocytes. Receptors originate from a boy under two years old with a congenital heart defect.

The genes are TRBV28 and TRBJ2-1, with 9 positions matching TRBD2. CDR1 is MDHEN, CDR2 SYDVKM, per germline. Germline trimming cut 7 bases from V and 7 bases from J; bases unmatched to any gene: 8. CDR3 length: 14 amino acids. CDR3 coding DNA: TGTGCCAGCACCTTAGCGGGAGTCGTAAATGAGCAGTTCTTC. Its protein is CASTLAGVVNEQFF. The variable domain in full, with the rest retrieved from reference TRBV28 and TRBJ2-1, is DVKVTQSSRYLVKRTGEKVFLECVQDMDHENMFWYRQDPGLGLRLIYFSYDVKMKEKGDIPEGYSVSREKKERFSLILESASTNQTSMYLCASTLAGVVNEQFFGPGTRLTVL.

The chain carries TRBV4-1 and TRBJ2-7; 7 nucleotides match TRBD1. Germline V gene data show CDR1 as MGHRA and CDR2 as YSYEKL. The CDR3 length is 16 residues. The junction had 7 bases not matched to a gene; V was cut back by 0 bases and J by 2 bases. The CDR3 DNA reads as TGCGCCAGCAGCCAAGAAAAAGCGGACAGGACCTACGAGCAGTACTTC. Translating gives CASSQEKADRTYEQYF.

The genes are TRBV5-4 and TRBJ2-7; 10 bases are a match to TRBD2. With 4 bases clipped from V and 2 bases from J, the junction kept 6 bases outside the gene matches. Germline CDR1 is SGHNT and CDR2 is YYREEE (reference sequence). The CDR3 is 15 amino acids. The CDR3 is CASSRAGGPPYEQYF. Here the CDR3 DNA reads TGTGCCAGCAGCCGAGCGGGAGGGCCCCCCTACGAGCAGTACTTC.

The chain recombines TRBV6-1 with TRBJ2-7, with D possibly TRBD1 on 6 matching bases. Germline loops: CDR1 MNHNS, CDR2 SASEGT. The CDR3 has 14 residues. V lost 3 bases and J 0 bases, leaving 9 bases between the germline ends. Written as DNA, the CDR3 is TGTGCCAGCAGTGAGTCGGGACACTCCTACGAGCAGTACTTC. Translated, it gives CASSESGHSYEQYF.

The V and J genes are TRBV6-5 and TRBJ2-5, with TRBD1 identical over 9 bases. The J call is uncertain, as TRBJ2-7 better fits the DNA end. The CDR3 loop spans 15 amino acids. Germline CDR1 MNHEY, CDR2 SVGAGI. CDR3 region: CASSNRGRTTYEQYF. The CDR3 DNA reads TGTGCCAGCAGTAACAGGGGGCGCACCACCTACGAGCAGTACTTC.

This clone was seen once. The chain combines TRBV7-2 with TRBJ2-7, with 7 bases lining up with TRBD1. Germline CDR1 and CDR2: SGHTA and FQGNSA. This CDR3 has 14 residues. The ends lost 3 bases at V and 2 bases at J; junction bases unmatched: 4. The CDR3 region is CASSFDRVAYEQYF. Here the CDR3 DNA reads TGTGCCAGCAGCTTCGACAGGGTCGCCTACGAGCAGTACTTC.

This chain joins TRBV6-1 and TRBJ2-1, with 12 bases matching TRBD2. The CDR3 is 17 amino acids. Per the germline V gene, CDR1 is MNHNS and CDR2 is SASEGT. J lost 4 bases, V lost 4 bases, and 8 bases had no gene match. In DNA, the CDR3 is TGTGCCAGCAGTGGACCCAGACTAGCGGGAGTATACAATGAGCAGTTCTTC. This encodes CASSGPRLAGVYNEQFF.

V and J are TRBV30 and TRBJ2-7; maybe TRBD1 (6 bases). This CDR3 has 13 amino acids. V lost 0 bases and J lost 2, with 8 bases in between. Germline CDR1 GTSNPN, CDR2 SVGIG (reference sequence). The CDR3 protein is CAWSVDSAYEQYF. CDR3 bases: TGTGCCTGGAGTGTGGACAGCGCCTACGAGCAGTACTTC.

The CDR3 DNA sequence: TGTGCCAGCAGTCTCCGGGACAGGACCCCCTACGAGCAGTACTTC. This translates into CASSLRDRTPYEQYF. This chain uses TRBV6-5 with TRBJ2-7; 8 nucleotides match TRBD1. The CDR3 runs to 15 residues. The V gene end was trimmed by 5 bases and the J gene end by 2 bases; junction bases not matched to a gene: 8. The germline gives CDR1 MNHEY, CDR2 SVGAGI.

This sequence joins TRBV23-1 and TRBJ2-7; unclear D gene. TRBV23-1 has ORF status, its function being uncertain. This CDR3 contains 9 residues. With 7 bases removed from V and 6 bases from J, the gap between germline ends came to 4 bases. DNA of the CDR3: TGCGCCAGCACCATCGAGCAGTACTTC. Translated, it gives CASTIEQYF.

The chain carries TRBV5-1 and TRBJ2-5; D ambiguous. CDR1 is SGHRS and CDR2 is YFSETQ in the germline V gene. The CDR3 spans 12 residues. Between the trimmed V and J ends, which lost 4 bases and 1 base, there was a span of 5 bases. The CDR3: CASSGIQETQYF. As DNA, the CDR3 is TGCGCCAGCAGCGGCATCCAAGAGACCCAGTACTTC.

The CDR3 coding sequence is TGTGCCAGCAGCCAACTAAACGAAGAGACCCAGTACTTC. Translated, it gives CASSQLNEETQYF. This sequence joins TRBV4-2 and TRBJ2-5; D is unclear. CDR3 length: 13 residues. V lost 2 bases and J lost 3, with 7 bases in between. Germline V gives CDR1 LGHNA, CDR2 YNFKEQ.

The rearrangement uses TRBV12-5 and TRBJ2-2, with D possibly TRBD1 on 6 matching bases. Germline V gene lookup returns CDR1 LGHNT and CDR2 FRNRAP. The CDR3 is 14 residues long. Trimming took 7 bases from V and 3 from J, leaving 12 bases between them. The CDR3 sequence is CASAPDSYTGELFF. Written as DNA, the CDR3 is TGTGCTAGTGCTCCGGACAGTTACACCGGGGAGCTGTTTTTT.

The chain links TRBV5-4 to TRBJ2-7, with D perhaps TRBD2 (5 bases). Trimming took 0 bases from V and 3 from J, leaving 13 bases between them. This CDR3 comprises 15 residues. Germline assignment: CDR1 SGHNT and CDR2 YYREEE (reference sequence). CDR3 region: CASSLARGVGYEQYF. The CDR3 DNA sequence: TGTGCCAGCAGCTTGGCTCGGGGAGTGGGCTACGAGCAGTACTTC. Variable domain in full (rest from reference TRBV5-4 and TRBJ2-7): ETGVTQSPTHLIKTRGQQVTLRCSSQSGHNTVSWYQQALGQGPQFIFQYYREEENGRGNFPPRFSGLQFPNYSSELNVNALELDDSALYLCASSLARGVGYEQYFGPGTRLTVT.

CDR3 coding DNA: TGTGCCAGCAGTGTGCGAGGGTGGGTGGATGGCTACACCTTC. Its translation is CASSVRGWVDGYTF. The chain joins TRBV25-1 to TRBJ1-2, with D hard to call. CDR3 length equals 14 residues. Germline values: CDR1 MGHDK, CDR2 SYGVNS. V lost 4 bases and J 6 bases, leaving 15 bases between the germline ends.

The rearrangement joins TRBV30 to TRBJ1-5; weak D call: TRBD1 (5 bases). The CDR3 totals 15 residues. The V end was cut by 6 bases, the J end by 1 base, with 16 bases between. CDR1 is GTSNPN, CDR2 SVGIG, per germline (reference sequence). CDR3 protein: CACCGERGSNQPQHF. The CDR3 DNA reads TGTGCCTGTTGTGGGGAGCGGGGGAGCAATCAGCCCCAGCATTTT.

This rearrangement joins TRBV5-4 to TRBJ2-1; TRBD2 agrees at 16 bases. The junction had 18 bases not matched to a gene; V was cut back by 4 bases and J by 11 bases. Per germline, CDR1 SGHNT and CDR2 YYREEE (reference sequence). The CDR3 extends over 19 amino acids. CDR3 protein: CASSPFKGTSGRAPPKQFF. Here the CDR3 DNA reads TGTGCCAGCAGCCCCTTCAAAGGGACTAGCGGGAGGGCCCCCCCCAAGCAGTTCTTC.

This rearrangement joins TRBV5-5 to TRBJ2-6; 8 bases align to TRBD1. The CDR3 covers 12 residues. CDR1 SGHKS and CDR2 YYEKEE come from the germline V gene (reference sequence). J lost 9 bases, V lost 7 bases, and 3 bases had no gene match. In DNA, the CDR3 is TGTGCCAGCTTCGACAGGGGCAACGTCCTGACTTTC. This translates into CASFDRGNVLTF.

The chain couples TRBV4-3 to TRBJ1-2; D gene ambiguous. The CDR3 extends over 15 amino acids. Germline loops: CDR1 LGHNA, CDR2 YSLEER. Trimming shortened V by 2 bases and J by 8 bases, and 18 bases separated the two germline ends. CDR3 residues: CASSQSRGGLAGYTF. The DNA of the CDR3 is TGCGCCAGCAGCCAATCGCGAGGAGGGCTGGCAGGCTACACCTTC.

In DNA form, the CDR3 reads TGTGCCAGCAGCCACAGGGGAAATACGCAGTATTTT. This codes for CASSHRGNTQYF. The chain recombines TRBV28 with TRBJ2-3, with TRBD1 matching over 7 bases. This CDR3 contains 12 residues. J lost 7 bases, V lost 6 bases, and 4 bases had no gene match. Germline CDR1 reads MDHEN; CDR2 reads SYDVKM. Supplemented by reference TRBV28 and TRBJ2-3, the full variable domain reads DVKVTQSSRYLVKRTGEKVFLECVQDMDHENMFWYRQDPGLGLRLIYFSYDVKMKEKGDIPEGYSVSREKKERFSLILESASTNQTSMYLCASSHRGNTQYFGPGTRLTVL.